This T cell receptor beta chain was recovered during a study of long-term antiretroviral therapy in people with HIV. Comment on this clone: Antigen specificity is unknown.

Study-wide results and caveats: Absence of data on ART adherence, viral resistance or therapy changes was noted. ART preceded a rise in diversity that nonetheless stayed lower than in transplant donor controls. Regardless of time point, clones expanded before ART dominated the repertoire.

Samples were assayed with immunoSEQ v3.0 at survey level. Assay used: immunoSEQ multiplex PCR; TCRdb lists only in-frame clones, some missing. The table shows roughly 28,000 clones, with more than 85% occurring only once. The sequences come from unsorted PBMCs, collected 5.3 years after starting antiretroviral therapy. The sequence was collected from a man in his fifties with HIV.

Written as DNA, the CDR3 is TGTGCCTGGAGTGCCCAGGGGGGGAACACCATATATTTT. Protein product: CAWSAQGGNTIYF. This chain connects TRBV30 to TRBJ1-3; 7 bases are a match to TRBD1. This CDR3 has 13 residues. Germline CDR1 is GTSNPN and CDR2 is SVGIG (reference sequence). Trimming took 1 base from V and 7 from J; bases not matched to a gene: 4.